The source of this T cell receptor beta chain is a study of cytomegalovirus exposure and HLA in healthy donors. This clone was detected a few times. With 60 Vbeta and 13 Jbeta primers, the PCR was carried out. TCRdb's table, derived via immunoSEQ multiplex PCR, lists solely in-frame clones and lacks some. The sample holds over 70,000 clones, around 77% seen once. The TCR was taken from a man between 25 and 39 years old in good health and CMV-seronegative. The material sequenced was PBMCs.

CDR3 nucleotides: TGTGCCAGCAGTCCTGGTTTCAGCGGGAGCTCCTACGAGCAGTACTTC. This codes for CASSPGFSGSSYEQYF. The chain has TRBV2 and TRBJ2-7; 8 nucleotides align to TRBD2. CDR1 and CDR2 from the germline V gene are SNHLY and FYNNEI. CDR3 length: 16 residues. The junction had 9 bases not matched to a gene; V was cut back by 5 bases and J by 0 bases.